The present T cell receptor (beta chain) was sequenced within a study of CD8+CD57+ T cells in acquired aplastic anemia. At the level of the study: Roughly 3.2 ug was the average amount of DNA from sorted CD4+ and CD8+ cells.

Profiling of TCR beta VDJ combinations and CDR3 sequences used genomic DNA as template. TCRdb re-called the reads with MiXCR, one entry per CDR3 protein. The sample includes around 170,000 distinct CDR3 sequences, more than 45% seen only once; the top ten take 9.7%. Trimming took off 4 bases at V and 1 base at J, with 9 bases between the two ends. The V gene's germline CDR1 is KGHDR and CDR2 SFDVKD. This CDR3 comprises 14 residues. Study-level points and caveats: Patients had around 28 CD8+ CDR3 sequences in common with controls (the shared set). CD8+ Simpson's diversity in patients was not significantly different from that in controls.

Individuals selected for sequencing had exhibited CD8+CD57+ cell expansion on flow cytometry. The patients, all of them, had severe acquired aplastic anemia. This clonotype was counted at least ten times. The antigen is unknown. This clonotype was obtained from a human donor with aplastic anemia. This rearrangement joins TRBV24-1 to TRBJ1-2; no clear D. The sequencing sample was made of sorted CD4+, CD8+, or CD8+CD57+ T cells (not recorded which) from PBMCs. The CDR3 nucleotides are TGTGCCACCAGTGACCCGGGTCTTAACTATGGCTACACCTTC. It encodes CATSDPGLNYGYTF.